This T cell receptor (beta chain) was identified in a study of blood T cells in healthy people across ages. The study's findings and limits: TCR beta diversity tracked closely with naive T cell percentage.

Alongside a J-beta primer mix, a sample-barcoded 5' primer served in a second PCR lasting roughly 6 to 12 cycles. TCRdb reprocessed the 5' RACE reads with MiXCR, giving one entry per CDR3 protein. The sample shows some 690,000 distinct CDR3 sequences, 22% of them seen only once. Germline CDR1 reads SGHTA; CDR2 reads FQGTGA. This CDR3 is built from 13 residues. Trimming removed 4 bases at V and 7 bases at J, with 11 bases between. Details on this clonotype: As yet, its antigen is unknown.

J is TRBJ2-1 and V is TRBV7-3; possible D gene TRBD1, 6 bases. The sample comprised blood. This TCR came from a man in his 70s in good health. The CDR3 DNA reads as TGTGCCAGCAGCTCCCTGAGGGGGAATGAGCAGTTCTTC. Its translation: CASSSLRGNEQFF.